The next 9 T cell receptor beta chains were all read from a single sample in a study of T cells in Graves' hyperthyroidism and ophthalmopathy. Amplification yielded TCR beta CDR3 regions, with RNA transcripts as the source. HTBI primers were the set used in a first-round RT-PCR of the TCR CDR3. TCRdb processed the multiplex PCR reads anew with MiXCR; each CDR3 protein has one entry. The sample has hundreds of thousands of distinct CDR3 sequences; approximately 25% are singletons. The sequencing sample was made of blood. All receptors derive from a woman between 25 and 40 years old with Graves' ophthalmopathy.

Details on this clonotype: A much larger clonotype is one base distant, so this may be a read error. The rearrangement links TRBV14 to TRBJ1-5, with 7 bases fitting TRBD2. The J call may be wrong; the DNA end is better matched by TRBJ2-3. CDR1 is SGHDN, CDR2 FVKESK, per germline. The CDR3 has 16 amino acids. In DNA form, the CDR3 reads TGTGCCAGCAGCCAAGTCGCGGGGGATGACAATCAGCCCCAGTATTTT. This codes for CASSQVAGDDNQPQYF.

This clonotype appeared many times. The V and J genes are TRBV7-9 and TRBJ1-2; D is ambiguous. Trimming removed 2 bases at V and 3 bases at J, with 10 bases between. This CDR3 is 14 amino acids long. The germline V gene has CDR1 SEHNR and CDR2 FQNEAQ (reference sequence). The CDR3 bases are TGTGCCAGCAGCTTACTAGCAGGCGACTATGGCTACACCTTC. This encodes CASSLLAGDYGYTF.

This clonotype came up many times. The rearrangement joins TRBV12-3 or TRBV12-4 to TRBJ2-7; possible D gene TRBD1, 6 bases. Trimming stripped 2 bases from V and 2 bases from J, with 13 bases between. The CDR3 extends over 15 amino acids. CDR3 amino acids: CASSLMAGAAYEQYF. The CDR3 DNA reads as TGTGCCAGCAGTTTAATGGCAGGGGCAGCCTACGAGCAGTACTTC.

The rearrangement links TRBV20-1 to TRBJ2-7; 7 bases line up with TRBD1. The V gene's germline CDR1 is DFQATT and CDR2 SNEGSKA (reference sequence). Losses at the gene ends were 5 bases for V and 2 bases for J; bases not matched to a gene: 6. The CDR3 is made up of 13 amino acids. The CDR3 sequence: CSAHRDSTYEQYF. Written as DNA, the CDR3 is TGCAGTGCTCACCGGGACAGTACCTACGAGCAGTACTTC.

This clonotype was seen only a few times. V usage is TRBV3-1 and J usage is TRBJ1-2; the D is unclear. The CDR3 extends over 11 amino acids. Germline loops: CDR1 LGHDT, CDR2 YNNKEL (reference sequence). Trimming pared 2 bases from V and 7 bases from J, leaving 5 bases between. CDR3 nucleotides: TGTGCCAGCAGCCAAATGGGTGGCTACACCTTC. This gives the protein CASSQMGGYTF.

The chain is built from TRBV6-1 and TRBJ1-1, with 9 bases matching TRBD1. Germline loops: CDR1 MNHNS, CDR2 SASEGT. Trimming at V came to 6 bases and at J to 6 bases, leaving 11 bases not matched to a gene. The CDR3 length is 15 residues. In nucleotides, the CDR3 is TGTGCCAGCAGACTTCCGGGACAGGGTTTACCTGAAGCTTTCTTT. Its translation is CASRLPGQGLPEAFF.

V usage is TRBV20-1 and J usage is TRBJ2-2, with D possibly TRBD2 on 6 matching bases. This CDR3 is built from 15 residues. Germline V gene sequence: CDR1 DFQATT, CDR2 SNEGSKA (reference sequence). V was pared by 0 bases and J by 5 bases, with 13 bases between. Here the CDR3 reads CSARELGEATGELFF. CDR3 DNA sequence: TGCAGTGCTAGAGAACTGGGGGAGGCGACCGGGGAGCTGTTTTTT.

The table lists this clonotype with many counts. The chain recombines TRBV11-2 with TRBJ1-1, with a tentative D call TRBD1 (6 bases). Germline CDR1 SGHAT, CDR2 FQNNGV. The CDR3 is 13 residues long. V shed 7 bases and J shed 5 bases, with 14 bases lying between them. The CDR3 is CASTRQGQTEAFF. For the CDR3, the DNA is TGTGCCAGCACCAGGCAGGGGCAAACTGAAGCTTTCTTT. Combining the CDR3 with reference TRBV11-2 and TRBJ1-1 gives the whole variable domain EAGVAQSPRYKIIEKRQSVAFWCNPISGHATLYWYQQILGQGPKLLIQFQNNGVVDDSQLPKDRFSAERLKGVDSTLKIQPAKLEDSAVYLCASTRQGQTEAFFGQGTRLTVV.

About this clonotype: A much larger clone sits a single nucleotide away, making a read error possible. The V call is TRBV10-3, the J call TRBJ1-3; 9 bases are a match to TRBD1. Germline V CDR1 and CDR2: ENHRY, SYGVKD. With 11 bases clipped from V and 10 bases from J, the junction kept 12 bases outside the gene matches. CDR3 length equals 13 residues. The CDR3, as DNA: TGTGCCGTCCGGGGGACAGGGAAAAAAACCATATATTTT. This codes for CAVRGTGKKTIYF.